A single sample gave rise to the 29 T cell receptor beta chains below, sequenced in a study of blood T cell repertoires in COVID-19. TCRdb keeps only in-frame clones here, not all; method: immunoSEQ multiplex PCR. The sample holds roughly 170,000 clones, around 74% seen once. Sequencing input: peripheral blood. The receptor source for this set is a woman aged 60-75 years with COVID-19, enrolled during active disease.

The CDR3 region has the DNA TGTGCCAGCCGTCAGGGAGGGTCTTACTATGGCTACACCTTC. It yields the protein CASRQGGSYYGYTF. V usage is TRBV6-5 and J usage is TRBJ1-2, with D perhaps TRBD1 (5 bases). The CDR3 length is 14 residues. Per germline, CDR1 MNHEY and CDR2 SVGAGI. With 8 bases removed from V and 3 bases from J, the gap between germline ends came to 16 bases.

In nucleotides, the CDR3 is TGTGCCAGCAGGCAGCAGTTGGGAGATACCTACGAGCAGTACTTC. It codes for CASRQQLGDTYEQYF. The chain employs TRBV7-2 and TRBJ2-7, with D perhaps TRBD2 (5 bases). The CDR3 is 15 residues long. Per germline, CDR1 SGHTA and CDR2 FQGNSA. V was clipped by 6 bases and J by 2 bases, with 17 bases between them.

Concerning this clone: The junction shows a germline mismatch at one end, possibly a read error. The chain uses TRBV7-7 and TRBJ2-5, with TRBD1 matching 7 bases. There are 15 residues in the CDR3. Germline V CDR1 and CDR2: SSHAT, FNYEAQ (reference sequence). CDR3 sequence (DNA): TGTGCTAGCAGCTTACTGCCAGGGGGACAAGAGACCCAGTACTTC. It specifies CASSLLPGGQETQYF.

This chain connects TRBV19 to TRBJ2-6; 8 bases map to TRBD1. Germline V CDR1 and CDR2: LNHDA, SQIVND (reference sequence). Unmatched junction bases numbered 18, after V lost 11 bases and J lost 3 bases. This CDR3 contains 18 residues. This CDR3 is CAVKHRAGGAGGANVLTF. The CDR3 nucleotides are TGTGCCGTCAAGCATCGGGCAGGGGGCGCGGGTGGGGCCAACGTCCTGACTTTC.

CDR3 nucleotides: TGTGCCTGGAGTGAGGACAGGGTAAAAAACATTCAGTACTTC. It specifies CAWSEDRVKNIQYF. This chain joins TRBV30 and TRBJ2-4; 8 nucleotides agree with TRBD1. Germline V gene sequence: CDR1 GTSNPN, CDR2 SVGIG (reference sequence). The junction had 3 bases not matched to a gene; V was cut back by 1 base and J by 4 bases. CDR3 length: 14 amino acids.

Written as DNA, the CDR3 is TGTGCCAGCAGCGTCTCAGGAGATACGCAGTATTTT. Translating gives CASSVSGDTQYF. The chain employs TRBV7-6 and TRBJ2-3; D call uncertain. Trimming stripped 5 bases from V and 5 bases from J, with 8 bases between. The length of the CDR3 is 12 residues. Germline V gene data show CDR1 as SGHVS and CDR2 as FNYEAQ.

This chain uses TRBV28 with TRBJ1-2; D is uncertain. Germline V gene data show CDR1 as MDHEN and CDR2 as SYDVKM. V shed 4 bases and J shed 0 bases, with 12 bases lying between them. CDR3 size: 15 residues. CDR3 loop: CASSSPFSANYGYTF. CDR3 bases: TGTGCCAGCAGTTCCCCGTTCTCAGCTAACTATGGCTACACCTTC.

The chain couples TRBV18 to TRBJ2-1, with 10 bases matching TRBD1. Germline V gene data show CDR1 as KGHSH and CDR2 as LQKENI. CDR3 length equals 14 residues. Trimming at V came to 2 bases and at J to 5 bases, leaving 0 bases not matched to a gene. DNA for the CDR3: TGTGCCAGCTCACCAGGACAGGGGGACAATGAGCAGTTCTTC. It codes for CASSPGQGDNEQFF. The whole variable domain, remainder taken from reference TRBV18 and TRBJ2-1, is NAGVMQNPRHLVRRRGQEARLRCSPMKGHSHVYWYRQLPEEGLKFMVYLQKENIIDESGMPKERFSAEFPKEGPSILRIQQVVRGDSAAYFCASSPGQGDNEQFFGPGTRLTVL.

The V and J genes are TRBV28 and TRBJ2-1; 7 bases align to TRBD1. Trimming cost V 3 bases and J 3 bases; bases outside gene matches: 8. Germline-derived CDR1 and CDR2 are MDHEN and SYDVKM. The CDR3 spans 16 residues. The CDR3 sequence: CASSLGTGAIYNEQFF. Here the CDR3 DNA reads TGTGCCAGCAGTTTGGGTACAGGGGCCATCTACAATGAGCAGTTCTTC.

The genes are TRBV6-2 or TRBV6-3 and TRBJ2-7; 7 nucleotides agree with TRBD2. The germline V gene encodes CDR1 MNHEY and CDR2 SVGEGT. V lost 6 bases and J lost 2; bases outside the gene matches: 16. The CDR3 consists of 17 residues. Here the CDR3 reads CASSLPPSSGMTYEQYF. CDR3 DNA sequence: TGTGCCAGCAGCCTCCCCCCCTCGAGCGGGATGACCTACGAGCAGTACTTC.

CDR3 amino acids: CASRLVLGSYNEQFF. In nucleotides, the CDR3 is TGTGCCAGCAGGCTGGTCCTAGGGAGCTACAATGAGCAGTTCTTC. The J gene is TRBJ2-1, the V gene TRBV2; perhaps TRBD2 as D (5 bases). The CDR3 runs to 15 residues. Germline CDR1 is SNHLY and CDR2 is FYNNEI. Between the trimmed V and J ends, which lost 6 bases and 3 bases, there was a span of 15 bases.

The V and J genes are TRBV28 and TRBJ2-7, with 10 nucleotides matching TRBD2. J lost 4 bases, V lost 1 base, and 13 bases had no gene match. The germline gives CDR1 MDHEN, CDR2 SYDVKM. The CDR3 runs 18 residues. CDR3 nucleotides: TGTGCCAGCAGTTTATATGGAGCGGGAGGGCCAAAGCGGTACGAGCAGTACTTC. This encodes CASSLYGAGGPKRYEQYF.

This clone was recorded a few times. The chain combines TRBV27 with TRBJ2-2, with TRBD2 matching over 14 bases. V lost 5 bases and J lost 4; bases outside the gene matches: 12. Germline V gene lookup returns CDR1 MNHEY and CDR2 SMNVEV (reference sequence). The CDR3 contains 19 residues. As DNA, the CDR3 is TGTGCCAGCAGTCCCACGGGACTAGCGGGGGTGGGGGGCACCGGGGAGCTGTTTTTT. Translated: CASSPTGLAGVGGTGELFF.

There are a few counts of this clone. V gene TRBV9 combines with J gene TRBJ1-3; D unresolved. Per germline, CDR1 SGDLS and CDR2 YYNGEE. The V and J ends lost 0 bases and 0 bases respectively, with 10 bases between them. This CDR3 spans 16 amino acids. CDR3 sequence: CASSVGQARSGNTIYF. CDR3 in DNA: TGTGCCAGCAGCGTAGGCCAGGCCCGCTCTGGAAACACCATATATTTT.

The genes are TRBV5-1 and TRBJ1-2; 10 bases agree with TRBD1. J lost 8 bases, V lost 4 bases, and 5 bases had no gene match. This CDR3 is built from 13 residues. From germline, CDR1 is SGHRS and CDR2 YFSETQ. The CDR3 DNA is TGCGCCAGCAGCATGGGACAGGGGTACGGCTACACCTTC. It is translated as CASSMGQGYGYTF.

The chain employs TRBV30 and TRBJ2-2; tentatively, D is TRBD2 (6 bases). There are 13 residues in the CDR3. The germline gives CDR1 GTSNPN, CDR2 SVGIG (reference sequence). Deletions cut 4 bases from V and 6 bases from J, with 12 bases between. The CDR3 reads CAWNFWGAGELFF. The CDR3, as DNA: TGTGCCTGGAACTTCTGGGGGGCCGGGGAGCTGTTTTTT.

The chain is built from TRBV9 and TRBJ2-1, with TRBD2 identical over 8 bases. Trimming took 0 bases from V and 2 from J; bases not matched to a gene: 4. The CDR3 covers 16 residues. Per the germline V gene, CDR1 is SGDLS and CDR2 is YYNGEE. CDR3 loop: CASSVDGSGTYNEQFF. CDR3 in DNA: TGTGCCAGCAGCGTAGATGGTAGCGGGACCTACAATGAGCAGTTCTTC.

The J gene is TRBJ1-2, the V gene TRBV11-1; D might be TRBD1 (5 bases). Germline V gene sequence: CDR1 SGHAT, CDR2 FQDESV (reference sequence). The CDR3 runs 14 residues. Trimming removed 3 bases from V and 0 bases from J, with 8 bases in between. The CDR3 spells CASSFGHPNYGYTF. CDR3 coding DNA: TGTGCCAGCAGCTTCGGACACCCTAACTATGGCTACACCTTC.

The table lists this clone with a count of one. The sample contains more than one DNA sequence encoding this CDR3. This chain uses TRBV28 with TRBJ2-5; 8 nucleotides line up with TRBD2. From germline, CDR1 is MDHEN and CDR2 SYDVKM. The CDR3 runs 14 residues. V was pared by 6 bases and J by 2 bases, with 5 bases of the junction left unmatched. CDR3 residues: CASSLPSGQETQYF. The CDR3 bases are TGTGCCAGCAGCCTACCTAGCGGGCAAGAGACCCAGTACTTC. Full variable domain (remainder filled in from reference TRBV28 and TRBJ2-5): DVKVTQSSRYLVKRTGEKVFLECVQDMDHENMFWYRQDPGLGLRLIYFSYDVKMKEKGDIPEGYSVSREKKERFSLILESASTNQTSMYLCASSLPSGQETQYFGPGTRLLVL.

The chain has TRBV3-1 (or the pseudogene TRBV3-2) and TRBJ2-2; possibly TRBD2 for D (5 bases). With 4 bases removed from V and 2 bases from J, the gap between germline ends came to 11 bases. This CDR3 spans 15 amino acids. Germline V lookup: CDR1 LGHDT, CDR2 YNNKEL (reference sequence). The CDR3 region has the DNA TGTGCCAGCAGCCCCCTCCGGGGAAACACCGGGGAGCTGTTTTTT. It is translated as CASSPLRGNTGELFF.

The rearrangement links TRBV19 to TRBJ2-3; 9 bases align to TRBD2. CDR1 is LNHDA and CDR2 is SQIVND in the germline V gene (reference sequence). Unmatched junction bases numbered 4, after V lost 4 bases and J lost 2 bases. CDR3 size: 15 residues. In nucleotides, the CDR3 is TGTGCCAGTAGTAGCCTAGCGGGACCCACAGATACGCAGTATTTT. Translated: CASSSLAGPTDTQYF.

The chain is built from TRBV6-5 and TRBJ2-7; TRBD1 matches at 7 bases. J lost 1 base, V lost 6 bases, and 6 bases had no gene match. This CDR3 is built from 14 residues. CDR1 is MNHEY and CDR2 is SVGAGI in the germline V gene. CDR3 DNA sequence: TGTGCCAGCAGAGTCCCGGGACAGTCCTACGAGCAGTACTTC. Its translation: CASRVPGQSYEQYF.

The rearrangement links TRBV4-1 to TRBJ2-7; tentatively, D is TRBD2 (6 bases). The CDR3 is 14 amino acids. Trimming took off 0 bases at V and 3 bases at J, with 9 bases between the two ends. The germline V gene has CDR1 MGHRA and CDR2 YSYEKL. The CDR3 reads CASSQETRSYEQYF. The CDR3 DNA sequence: TGCGCCAGCAGCCAAGAGACTAGGAGCTACGAGCAGTACTTC.

The rearrangement uses TRBV27 and TRBJ2-7; 10 bases fit TRBD1. The CDR3 is made up of 15 amino acids. Germline V lookup: CDR1 MNHEY, CDR2 SMNVEV (reference sequence). V was clipped by 2 bases and J by 2 bases; unmatched bases: 3. Here the CDR3 DNA reads TGTGCCAGCAGTTTACGACAGGGGGCCACCTACGAGCAGTACTTC. Translating gives CASSLRQGATYEQYF.

The V gene is TRBV3-1 (or the pseudogene TRBV3-2), the J gene TRBJ1-3, with a weak D call TRBD1 (6 bases). This CDR3 has 14 residues. V was shortened by 4 bases and J by 4 bases, with 11 bases between the two germline ends. Per the germline V gene, CDR1 is LGHDT and CDR2 is YNNKEL (reference sequence). The CDR3 here is CASSRTDSGNTIYF. The CDR3 DNA follows: TGTGCCAGCAGCCGGACAGATTCAGGAAACACCATATATTTT.

The CDR3 DNA reads as TGTGCCAGCAGCTTGGGGGACTGGAAGTATGGCTACACCTTC. As protein: CASSLGDWKYGYTF. This chain joins TRBV5-8 and TRBJ1-2; possible D gene TRBD1, 5 bases. Trimming removed 0 bases from V and 5 bases from J, with 11 bases in between. Germline V gene sequence: CDR1 SGHTS, CDR2 YDEGEE. The CDR3 is 14 amino acids.

This clone has only one observation. V gene TRBV7-2 combines with J gene TRBJ2-5; 8 bases are a match to TRBD2. V lost 3 bases to trimming and J lost 5 bases; unmatched junction nucleotides: 5. The germline CDR1 and CDR2 sequences are SGHTA and FQGNSA. The length of the CDR3 is 14 residues. The CDR3 sequence: CASSFGGAGETQYF. CDR3 bases: TGTGCCAGCAGCTTCGGGGGGGCAGGGGAGACCCAGTACTTC.

The rearrangement uses TRBV28 and TRBJ1-1; D remains ambiguous. The CDR3 contains 12 residues. Germline CDR1 reads MDHEN; CDR2 reads SYDVKM. V lost 8 bases and J 5 bases, leaving 12 bases between the germline ends. The CDR3 coding sequence is TGTGCCAGCCTAACCGGAGTTACTGAAGCTTTCTTT. This gives the protein CASLTGVTEAFF.

The chain has TRBV18 and TRBJ1-5; D not certain. V was pared by 4 bases and J by 6 bases, with 10 bases between. The CDR3 consists of 13 residues. The germline V gene encodes CDR1 KGHSH and CDR2 LQKENI. In DNA form, the CDR3 reads TGTGCCAGCTCACAGGAGGGCAGTCAGCCCCAGCATTTT. Translating gives CASSQEGSQPQHF.